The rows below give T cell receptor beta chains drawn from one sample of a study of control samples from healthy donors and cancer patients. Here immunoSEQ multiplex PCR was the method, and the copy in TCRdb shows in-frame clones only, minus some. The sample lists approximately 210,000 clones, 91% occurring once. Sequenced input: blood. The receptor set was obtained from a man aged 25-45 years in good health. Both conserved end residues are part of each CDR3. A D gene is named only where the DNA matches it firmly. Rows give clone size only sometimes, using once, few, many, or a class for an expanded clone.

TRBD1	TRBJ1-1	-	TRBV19	CASRLQGSGNTEAFF	TGTGCCAGTAGGCTACAGGGGAGCGGGAACACTGAAGCTTTCTTT
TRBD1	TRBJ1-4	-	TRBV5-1	CASSWTGSGTNEKLFF	TGCGCCAGCAGCTGGACAGGGTCGGGGACTAATGAAAAACTGTTTTTT
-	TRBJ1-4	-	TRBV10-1	CASSESGRDEKLFF	TGCGCCAGCAGTGAGTCGGGCAGGGACGAAAAACTGTTTTTT
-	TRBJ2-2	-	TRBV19	CASSFRGAGTGELFF	TGTGCCAGTAGTTTCCGAGGGGCGGGCACCGGGGAGCTGTTTTTT
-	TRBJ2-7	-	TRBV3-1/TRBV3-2	CASSRSYEQYF	TGTGCCAGCAGCCGCAGCTACGAGCAGTACTTC
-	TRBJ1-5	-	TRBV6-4	CASRILSISGGGQPQHF	TGTGCCAGCAGAATCTTAAGTATATCGGGGGGGGGACAGCCCCAGCATTTT
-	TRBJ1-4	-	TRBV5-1	CASSMGVQPNEKLFF	TGCGCCAGCAGTATGGGGGTTCAGCCTAATGAAAAACTGTTTTTT
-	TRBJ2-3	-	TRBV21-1	CASSKVPRRGTMKSAQHEDTQYF	TGTGCCAGCAGCAAAGTCCCCAGGAGGGGCACAATGAAATCGGCCCAGCACGAAGATACGCAGTATTTT
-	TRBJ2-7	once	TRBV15	CATSRDIGDLYEQYF	TGTGCCACCAGCAGAGATATAGGGGACTTGTACGAGCAGTACTTC
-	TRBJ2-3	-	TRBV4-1	CASSQRRTITDTQYF	TGCGCCAGCAGCCAAAGACGGACTATCACAGATACGCAGTATTTT
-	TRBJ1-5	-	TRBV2	CASREGRGNMRPQHF	TGTGCCAGCAGGGAGGGCAGGGGCAACATGAGGCCCCAGCATTTT
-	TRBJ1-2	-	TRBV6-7	CARHRFRESPPNYGYTF	TGTGCCCGTCATCGATTCAGAGAATCGCCTCCTAACTATGGCTACACCTTC
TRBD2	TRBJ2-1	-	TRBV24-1	CATSEGTSGTYNEQFF	TGTGCCACCAGTGAGGGGACTAGCGGAACCTACAATGAGCAGTTCTTC
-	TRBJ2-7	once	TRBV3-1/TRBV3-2	CASSFLEGQEQYF	TGTGCCAGCAGCTTTTTGGAAGGGCAGGAGCAGTACTTC
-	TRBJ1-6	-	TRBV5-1	CASSLFGTDDNSPLHF	TGCGCCAGCAGCTTGTTTGGCACCGACGATAATTCACCCCTCCACTTT
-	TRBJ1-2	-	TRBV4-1	CASSQDTTPVGYTF	TGCGCCAGCAGCCAAGATACAACGCCCGTCGGCTACACCTTC
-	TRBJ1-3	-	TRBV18	CASSLGGAAGNTIYF	TGTGCCAGCTCACTTGGTGGGGCAGCTGGAAACACCATATATTTT
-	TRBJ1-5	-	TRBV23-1	CASSQPGGGRNSNQPQHF	TGCGCCAGCAGTCAACCGGGGGGCGGGAGAAATAGCAATCAGCCCCAGCATTTT
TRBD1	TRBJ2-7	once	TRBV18	CASSPPTGGSAEQYF	TGTGCCAGCTCACCACCGACAGGGGGCTCAGCCGAGCAGTACTTC
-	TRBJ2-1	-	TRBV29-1	CSVGVVAISYNEQFF	TGCAGCGTTGGTGTCGTAGCGATCTCCTACAATGAGCAGTTCTTC
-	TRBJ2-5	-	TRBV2	CASSENYGVQETQYF	TGTGCCAGCAGTGAAAATTACGGGGTTCAAGAGACCCAGTACTTC
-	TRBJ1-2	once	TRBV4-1	CASSQAQTDPYGYTF	TGCGCCAGCAGCCAGGCCCAGACAGATCCCTATGGCTACACCTTC
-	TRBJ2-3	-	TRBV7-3	CASSASLPLTDTQYF	TGTGCCAGCAGCGCGTCACTACCACTCACAGATACGCAGTATTTT
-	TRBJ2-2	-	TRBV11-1	CASSAAWGELFF	TGTGCCAGCAGCGCCGCGTGGGGGGAGCTGTTTTTT
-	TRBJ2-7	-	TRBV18	CASSPERVRSHEQYF	TGTGCCAGCTCACCGGAACGCGTAAGGTCCCACGAGCAGTACTTC
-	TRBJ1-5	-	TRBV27	CASSIDSNQPQHF	TGTGCCAGCAGTATCGACAGTAATCAGCCCCAGCATTTT
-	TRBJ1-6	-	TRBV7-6	CASSLAHGRGIGPLHF	TGTGCCAGCAGCTTAGCCCATGGGAGGGGCATTGGGCCCCTCCACTTT
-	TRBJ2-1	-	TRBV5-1	CASSLRGNNEQFF	TGCGCCAGCAGCTTGAGAGGTAACAATGAGCAGTTCTTC
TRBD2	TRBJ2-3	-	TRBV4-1	CASSQEPLAGGLDTQYF	TGCGCCAGCAGCCAAGAACCCCTAGCGGGGGGTCTTGATACGCAGTATTTT
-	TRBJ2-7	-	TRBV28	CASSGTVEQYF	TGTGCCAGCAGTGGGACGGTCGAGCAGTACTTC